This record concerns one T cell receptor (beta chain) sequence. The entry originates in a study of human CD8 memory T cell subsets. The authors made TCR beta libraries using UMI-labeled 5' RACE. TCRdb derives one entry per CDR3 protein from the 5' RACE reads, leaving out DNA. This sample's table reports under 5,000 distinct CDR3 sequences. The CDR3 runs to 12 residues. CDR1 and CDR2 (germline): LNHDA, SQIVND (reference sequence). This rearrangement joins TRBV19 to TRBJ2-1; the D call of TRBD1 rests on TCRdb alone, since no DNA is present to check it. The specimen was CD8+ T cells from PBMCs. The sequence derives from a human donor in good health. The chain's CDR3 is CASRTGISEQFF.